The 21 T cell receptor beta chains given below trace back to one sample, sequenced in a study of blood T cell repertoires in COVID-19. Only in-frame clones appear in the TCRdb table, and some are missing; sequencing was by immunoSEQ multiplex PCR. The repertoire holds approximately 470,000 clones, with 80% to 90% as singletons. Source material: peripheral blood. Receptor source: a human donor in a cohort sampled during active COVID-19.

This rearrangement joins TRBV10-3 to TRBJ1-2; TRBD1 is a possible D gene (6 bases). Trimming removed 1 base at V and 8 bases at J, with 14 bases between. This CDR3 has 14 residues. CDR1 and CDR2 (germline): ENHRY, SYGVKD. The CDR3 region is CAISELNRAEGYTF. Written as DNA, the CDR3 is TGTGCCATCAGTGAGTTGAACAGGGCTGAGGGCTACACCTTC.

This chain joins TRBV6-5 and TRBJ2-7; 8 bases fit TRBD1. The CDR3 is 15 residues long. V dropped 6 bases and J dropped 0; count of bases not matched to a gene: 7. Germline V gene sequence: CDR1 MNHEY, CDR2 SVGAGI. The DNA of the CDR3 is TGTGCCAGCAGCGAGACAGGGGTCCCCTCCTACGAGCAGTACTTC. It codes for CASSETGVPSYEQYF.

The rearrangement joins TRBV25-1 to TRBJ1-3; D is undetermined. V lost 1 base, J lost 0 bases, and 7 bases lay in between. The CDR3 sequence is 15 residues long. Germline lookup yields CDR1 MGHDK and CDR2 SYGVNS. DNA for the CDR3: TGTGCCAGCAGTGAATCCTATGTCTCTGGAAACACCATATATTTT. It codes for CASSESYVSGNTIYF. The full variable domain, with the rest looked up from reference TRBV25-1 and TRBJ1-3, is EADIYQTPRYLVIGTGKKITLECSQTMGHDKMYWYQQDPGMELHLIHYSYGVNSTEKGDLSSESTVSRIRTEHFPLTLESARPSHTSQYLCASSESYVSGNTIYFGEGSWLTVV.

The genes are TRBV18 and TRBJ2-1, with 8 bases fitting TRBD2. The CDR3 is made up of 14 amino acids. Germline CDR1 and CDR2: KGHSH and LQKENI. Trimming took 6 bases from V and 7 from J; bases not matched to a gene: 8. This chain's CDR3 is CASSSSGIENEQFF. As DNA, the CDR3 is TGTGCCAGCTCGAGTAGCGGGATTGAAAATGAGCAGTTCTTC.

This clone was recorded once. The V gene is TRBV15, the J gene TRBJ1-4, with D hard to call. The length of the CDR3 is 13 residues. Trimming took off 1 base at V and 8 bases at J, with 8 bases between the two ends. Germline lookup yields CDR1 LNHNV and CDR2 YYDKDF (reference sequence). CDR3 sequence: CATSRVLGEKLFF. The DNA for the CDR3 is TGTGCCACCAGCAGAGTCCTCGGGGAAAAACTGTTTTTT.

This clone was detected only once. The CDR3 sequence: CASSYKASGIYEQYF. CDR3 bases: TGTGCCAGCAGTTATAAGGCTAGCGGAATCTACGAGCAGTACTTC. V gene TRBV6-5 combines with J gene TRBJ2-7, with 7 bases fitting TRBD2. V trimming: 3 bases; J trimming: 3 bases; junction bases outside the gene matches: 8. This CDR3 region has 15 residues. Germline CDR1 and CDR2: MNHEY and SVGAGI.

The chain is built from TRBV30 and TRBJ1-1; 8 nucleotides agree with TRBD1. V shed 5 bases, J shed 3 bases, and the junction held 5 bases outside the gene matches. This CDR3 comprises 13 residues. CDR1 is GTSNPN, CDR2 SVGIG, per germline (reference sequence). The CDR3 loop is CAWSRQGHTEAFF. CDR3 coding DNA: TGTGCCTGGTCCAGACAGGGGCACACTGAAGCTTTCTTT.

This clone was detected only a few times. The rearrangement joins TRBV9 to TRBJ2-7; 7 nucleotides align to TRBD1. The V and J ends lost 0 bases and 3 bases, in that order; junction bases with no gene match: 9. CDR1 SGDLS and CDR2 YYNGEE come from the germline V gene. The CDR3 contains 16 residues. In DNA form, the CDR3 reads TGTGCCAGCAGCGTAGTGGAGACAGGGAGCGTCTACGAGCAGTACTTC. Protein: CASSVVETGSVYEQYF.

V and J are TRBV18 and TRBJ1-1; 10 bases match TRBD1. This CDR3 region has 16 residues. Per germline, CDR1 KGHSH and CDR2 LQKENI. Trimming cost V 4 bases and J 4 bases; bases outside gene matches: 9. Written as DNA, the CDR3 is TGTGCCAGCTCACTCGGGACAGGGGATGAGGGCACTGAAGCTTTCTTT. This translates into CASSLGTGDEGTEAFF.

CDR3 bases: TGTGCCAGCAGCTTTGGGGGCCCGTCGGTACGGGAGGGGTACAATGAGCAGTTCTTC. Protein sequence: CASSFGGPSVREGYNEQFF. The chain links TRBV12-1 to TRBJ2-1; the D call of TRBD2 is as the table states it, not checked on the DNA. TRBV12-1 is given as a pseudogene. The CDR3 extends over 19 amino acids.

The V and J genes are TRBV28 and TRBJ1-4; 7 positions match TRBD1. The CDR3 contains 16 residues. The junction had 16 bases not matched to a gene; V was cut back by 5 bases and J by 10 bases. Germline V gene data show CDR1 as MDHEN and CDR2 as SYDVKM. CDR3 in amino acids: CASSPLGTGEGVKLFF. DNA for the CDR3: TGTGCCAGCAGTCCCCTCGGAACAGGGGAAGGGGTAAAACTGTTTTTT.

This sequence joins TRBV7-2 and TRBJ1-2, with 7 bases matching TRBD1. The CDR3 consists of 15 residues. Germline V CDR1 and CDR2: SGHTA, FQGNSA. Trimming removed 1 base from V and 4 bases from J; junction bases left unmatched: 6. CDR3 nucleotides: TGTGCCAGCAGCTTAGGGGACAGACGTACCTATGGCTACACCTTC. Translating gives CASSLGDRRTYGYTF.

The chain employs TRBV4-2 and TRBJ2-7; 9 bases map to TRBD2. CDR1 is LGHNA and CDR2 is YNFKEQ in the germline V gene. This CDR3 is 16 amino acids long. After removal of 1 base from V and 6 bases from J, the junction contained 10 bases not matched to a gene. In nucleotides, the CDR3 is TGTGCCAGCAGCCAAGCAGGTAGCGGGAGCAAGTCCGAGCAGTACTTC. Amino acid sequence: CASSQAGSGSKSEQYF.

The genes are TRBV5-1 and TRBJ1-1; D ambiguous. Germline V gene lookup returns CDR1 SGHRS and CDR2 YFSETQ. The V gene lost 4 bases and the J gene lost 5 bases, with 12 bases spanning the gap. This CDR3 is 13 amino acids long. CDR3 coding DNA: TGCGCCAGCAGCCAGGAAAGGAGGACTGAAGCTTTCTTT. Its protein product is CASSQERRTEAFF.

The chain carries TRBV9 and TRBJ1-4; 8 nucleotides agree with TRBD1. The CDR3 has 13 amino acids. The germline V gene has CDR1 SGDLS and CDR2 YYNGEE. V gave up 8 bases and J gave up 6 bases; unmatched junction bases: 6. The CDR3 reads CASQGQGYEKLFF. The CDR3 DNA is TGTGCCAGTCAAGGACAGGGTTATGAAAAACTGTTTTTT.

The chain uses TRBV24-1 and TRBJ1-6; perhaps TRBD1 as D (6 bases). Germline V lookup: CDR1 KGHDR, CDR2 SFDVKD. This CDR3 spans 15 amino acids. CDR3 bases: TGTGGGACGAGAAGGGGGGGATTTAAGAATTCACCCCTCCACTTT. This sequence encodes CGTRRGGFKNSPLHF.

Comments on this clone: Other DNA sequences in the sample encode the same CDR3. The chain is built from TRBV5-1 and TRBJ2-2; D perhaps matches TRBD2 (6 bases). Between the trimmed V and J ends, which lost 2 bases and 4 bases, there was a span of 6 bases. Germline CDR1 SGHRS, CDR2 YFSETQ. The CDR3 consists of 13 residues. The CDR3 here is CASSLAGTGELFF. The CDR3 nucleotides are TGCGCCAGCAGCTTAGCGGGCACCGGGGAGCTGTTTTTT. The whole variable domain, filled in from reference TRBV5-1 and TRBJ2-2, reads KAGVTQTPRYLIKTRGQQVTLSCSPISGHRSVSWYQQTPGQGLQFLFEYFSETQRNKGNFPGRFSGRQFSNSRSEMNVSTLELGDSALYLCASSLAGTGELFFGEGSRLTVL.

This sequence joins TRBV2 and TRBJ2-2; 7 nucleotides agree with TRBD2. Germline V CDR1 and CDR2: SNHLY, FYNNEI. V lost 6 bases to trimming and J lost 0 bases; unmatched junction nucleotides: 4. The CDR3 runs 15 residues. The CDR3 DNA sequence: TGTGCCAGCAGGGCGGGGACTACGAACACCGGGGAGCTGTTTTTT. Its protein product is CASRAGTTNTGELFF.

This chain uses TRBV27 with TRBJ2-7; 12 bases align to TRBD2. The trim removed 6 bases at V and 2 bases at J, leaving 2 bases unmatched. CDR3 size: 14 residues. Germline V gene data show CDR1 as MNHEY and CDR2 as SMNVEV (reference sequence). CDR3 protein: CASSRTSGTYEQYF. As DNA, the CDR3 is TGTGCCAGCAGCCGGACTAGCGGGACCTACGAGCAGTACTTC.

This CDR3 reads CASSLVLGPNYGYTF. The CDR3 region has the DNA TGTGCCAGCAGCTTAGTTTTGGGGCCTAACTATGGCTACACCTTC. The V and J genes are TRBV7-2 and TRBJ1-2; the D gene is possibly TRBD1 (5 bases). Trimming took off 1 base at V and 0 bases at J, with 9 bases between the two ends. In germline, CDR1 is SGHTA, CDR2 FQGNSA. CDR3 length equals 15 residues. The complete variable domain, with remaining parts taken from reference TRBV7-2 and TRBJ1-2, reads GAGVSQSPSNKVTEKGKDVELRCDPISGHTALYWYRQSLGQGLEFLIYFQGNSAPDKSGLPSDRFSAERTGGSVSTLTIQRTQQEDSAVYLCASSLVLGPNYGYTFGSGTRLTVV.

The CDR3 nucleotides are TGTGCCAGCAGTCCAGGACAGGGGCATCAGCCCCAGCATTTT. It translates to CASSPGQGHQPQHF. V gene TRBV28 combines with J gene TRBJ1-5, with 9 bases that match TRBD1. This CDR3 region has 14 residues. V lost 5 bases and J lost 5; bases outside the gene matches: 4. The germline gives CDR1 MDHEN, CDR2 SYDVKM.